The source of this T cell receptor beta chain is a study of cytomegalovirus exposure and HLA in healthy donors. The CDR3 contains 16 residues. Trimming removed 6 bases at V and 1 base at J, with 19 bases between. Germline V gene data show CDR1 as MNHEY and CDR2 as SMNVEV (reference sequence). Amplification used 60 Vbeta primers and 13 Jbeta primers. The assay was immunoSEQ multiplex PCR, and TCRdb's table has in-frame clones only and misses some. The sample consists of about 230,000 clones, around 80% of them appearing once. The chain has TRBV27 and TRBJ2-7, with D possibly being TRBD2 (6 bases). Sequences were obtained from PBMCs. The receptor's source is a boy between 10 and 17 years old in good health and CMV-seronegative. The CDR3 loop reads CASSPSGGVLSYEQYF. CDR3 nucleotide sequence: TGTGCCAGCAGCCCCTCCGGGGGAGTTCTTTCCTACGAGCAGTACTTC.